This is a list of T cell receptor beta chains from one sample in a study of T cell responses to AZD1222 COVID-19 vaccine. This table comes from immunoSEQ multiplex PCR, and its TCRdb copy is limited to in-frame clones, with some not included. The sample has 150,000 to 200,000 clones, approximately 89% seen once. This sample comprised peripheral blood, obtained 28 days after the second AZD1222 dose. Receptors were obtained from an adult who received the AZD1222 COVID-19 vaccine. Both conserved end residues are part of each CDR3. Each record gives: clone size, J gene, D gene, V gene, CDR3 DNA, CDR3 protein. The D gene is left open where the match is weak. Clone size is shown for a subset of rows, as once, few, many or a class of expanded clone.

>NA|TRBJ2-2|TRBD2|TRBV11-2
TGTGCCAGCAGCCGGACTAGCGGGAGCTCCGGGGAGCTGTTTTTT
CASSRTSGSSGELFF
>NA|TRBJ1-4|TRBD1|TRBV3-1/TRBV3-2
TGTGCCACCACTACCACAGGGGGCAAAGAAAAACTGTTTTTT
CATTTTGGKEKLFF
>once|TRBJ2-3|TRBD2|TRBV12-5
TGTGCTAGTGGTTTGGGGGGACTAGCGGGAGAGTTTGATACGCAGTATTTT
CASGLGGLAGEFDTQYF
>once|TRBJ1-5|NA|TRBV2
TGTGCCAGCAGTGGTCCGATGAGGGGTCAGCCCCAGCATTTT
CASSGPMRGQPQHF
>NA|TRBJ2-7|TRBD1|TRBV27
TGTGCCAGCAGTAGGCGACAGGGCCCCTACGAGCAGTACTTC
CASSRRQGPYEQYF
>NA|TRBJ2-2|NA|TRBV11-3
TGTGCCAGCAGCTTAGGGTCAGGGGACACCGGGGAGCTGTTTTTT
CASSLGSGDTGELFF
>NA|TRBJ2-7|NA|TRBV19
TGTGCCAGTAGTTCCGTGGGGCGGTCCTACGAGCAGTACTTC
CASSSVGRSYEQYF
>NA|TRBJ2-7|TRBD1|TRBV7-8
TGTGCCAGCAGCTCAGGCGGACAGGACTACGAGCAGTACTTC
CASSSGGQDYEQYF
>once|TRBJ2-6|TRBD1|TRBV27
TGTGCCAGCAGGGTAACAGGGGGCGCAGCAGGGGCCAACGTCCTGACTTTC
CASRVTGGAAGANVLTF
>NA|TRBJ2-1|NA|TRBV6-2/TRBV6-3
TGTGCCAGCAGTTACTCGAGGGGGAGCTCCTACAATGAGCAGTTCTTC
CASSYSRGSSYNEQFF
>NA|TRBJ2-1|TRBD1|TRBV24-1
TGTGCCACCACGGAGGGGACAGGTATAGGTGAGCAGTTCTTC
CATTEGTGIGEQFF
>NA|TRBJ1-1|NA|TRBV5-6
TGTGCCAGCAGCTTCCGCTTGGGCAGGGGGAACACTGAAGCTTTCTTT
CASSFRLGRGNTEAFF
>NA|TRBJ1-1|NA|TRBV18
TGTGCCAGCTCACCTAGGGGGGTGAACACTGAAGCTTTCTTT
CASSPRGVNTEAFF
>NA|TRBJ2-5|TRBD1|TRBV19
TGTGCCACGACACCGGGACAGGGGCTTTTGGTGACCCAGTACTTC
CATTPGQGLLVTQYF
>NA|TRBJ2-5|TRBD1|TRBV9
TGTGCCAGCAGCGTAGTCCCCCTACAGGGGTCAGAGACCCAGTACTTC
CASSVVPLQGSETQYF
>NA|TRBJ2-1|TRBD2|TRBV3-1/TRBV3-2
TGTGCCAGCAGATTCGGACTAGCGGGAGCCAATGAGCAGTTCTTC
CASRFGLAGANEQFF
>NA|TRBJ2-7|NA|TRBV28
TGTGCCAGCAGTTTGTGGAGGACTTTCTCCTACGAGCAGTACTTC
CASSLWRTFSYEQYF
>NA|TRBJ2-3|NA|TRBV19
TGTGCCAGTAATCCCCAGGTGGGAAGGATCACAGATACGCAGTATTTT
CASNPQVGRITDTQYF
>NA|TRBJ2-2|NA|TRBV18
TGTGCCAGCTCACCAGTTACGGGACAATCTGCGAACACCGGGGAGCTGTTTTTT
CASSPVTGQSANTGELFF
>NA|TRBJ2-1|TRBD1|TRBV27
TGTGCCAGCAGTACACGACAGGGCTCCTACAATGAGCAGTTCTTC
CASSTRQGSYNEQFF
>NA|TRBJ2-3|TRBD2|TRBV20-1
TGCAGTGCTAGTGGACTAGCGGGGGCCCATCGCACAGATACGCAGTATTTT
CSASGLAGAHRTDTQYF
>NA|TRBJ2-1|NA|TRBV15
TGTGCCACCAGCAGAGGGGGATACAATGAGCAGTTCTTC
CATSRGGYNEQFF